These 24 T cell receptor beta chains were sequenced from one sample in a study of shared clonotypes between healthy human individuals. Assay used: immunoSEQ multiplex PCR; TCRdb lists only in-frame clones, some missing. Among a few million clones, just under 95% were seen once, and the ten largest hold 0.37%. Material for sequencing was naive CD4+ T cells from PBMCs. Subset defined: CD45RA+ positively selected. These receptors came from a man between 18 and 29 years old in good health. Some clones in this sample may be carry-over from other donors' samples.

This chain joins TRBV27 and TRBJ2-1, with D possibly matching TRBD2 (6 bases). V lost 0 bases, J lost 5 bases, and 8 bases lay in between. The CDR3 has 14 amino acids. The germline CDR1 and CDR2 sequences are MNHEY and SMNVEV (reference sequence). CDR3 region: CASSLSGTHNEQFF. The CDR3 DNA reads TGTGCCAGCAGTTTATCCGGGACTCACAATGAGCAGTTCTTC.

Only one count was recorded for this clone. Other DNA sequences from this sample encode an identical CDR3 as well. This sequence joins TRBV29-1 and TRBJ2-7; TRBD1 matches at 7 bases. Trimming removed 5 bases from V and 2 bases from J; junction bases left unmatched: 0. CDR3 size: 11 residues. Germline loops: CDR1 SQVTM, CDR2 ANQGSEA. CDR3 loop: CSVQGAYEQYF. DNA of the CDR3: TGCAGCGTTCAGGGGGCCTACGAGCAGTACTTC.

V usage is TRBV5-1 and J usage is TRBJ1-2, with unresolved D. V shed 3 bases and J shed 4 bases, with 19 bases lying between them. CDR3 length: 16 amino acids. The V gene's germline CDR1 is SGHRS and CDR2 YFSETQ. CDR3 DNA sequence: TGCGCCAGCAGCTGGGAGCCCCCGGGATCCGCCTATGGCTACACCTTC. Its translation: CASSWEPPGSAYGYTF. Filled out from reference TRBV5-1 and TRBJ1-2, the complete variable domain reads KAGVTQTPRYLIKTRGQQVTLSCSPISGHRSVSWYQQTPGQGLQFLFEYFSETQRNKGNFPGRFSGRQFSNSRSEMNVSTLELGDSALYLCASSWEPPGSAYGYTFGSGTRLTVV.

This clone has a single count. V is TRBV2 and J is TRBJ1-5; a possible D gene is TRBD1 (5 bases). This CDR3 has 13 residues. V lost 8 bases and J 7 bases, leaving 15 bases between the germline ends. The germline V gene encodes CDR1 SNHLY and CDR2 FYNNEI. Here the CDR3 DNA reads TGTGCCAGCGAGGAGGGGCGCGCCCAGCCCCAGCATTTT. It codes for CASEEGRAQPQHF.

J is TRBJ2-1 and V is TRBV7-9; D gene uncertain. V shed 6 bases and J shed 4 bases, with 13 bases lying between them. This CDR3 spans 14 amino acids. Germline V CDR1 and CDR2: SEHNR, FQNEAQ (reference sequence). In DNA, the CDR3 is TGTGCCAGCAGTCCCTTCGAGTGGTACAATGAGCAGTTCTTC. It yields the protein CASSPFEWYNEQFF.

The chain is built from TRBV6-6 and TRBJ1-1; D unclear. The CDR3 runs 14 residues. The V gene's germline CDR1 is MNHNY and CDR2 SVGAGI (reference sequence). V was trimmed by 2 bases and J by 8 bases, leaving 15 bases between them. CDR3: CASSYGVPLSEAFF. The CDR3 DNA reads TGTGCCAGCAGTTACGGGGTCCCACTCTCCGAAGCTTTCTTT.

The chain combines TRBV27 with TRBJ2-1; D is perhaps TRBD2 (6 bases). The CDR3 extends over 13 amino acids. Germline loops: CDR1 MNHEY, CDR2 SMNVEV (reference sequence). The V end was cut by 6 bases, the J end by 1 base, with 7 bases between. The CDR3 nucleotides are TGTGCCAGCAGCGGGGGTTCCTACAATGAGCAGTTCTTC. Amino acids: CASSGGSYNEQFF.

This chain links TRBV25-1 with TRBJ2-1; 11 bases agree with TRBD2. The J segment lost 5 bases and the V segment lost 4 bases, leaving 7 bases of the junction unmatched. This CDR3 spans 16 amino acids. The germline CDR1 and CDR2 sequences are MGHDK and SYGVNS. The CDR3 region is CASSGGMTSGNNEQFF. The CDR3, as DNA: TGTGCCAGCAGTGGGGGAATGACTAGCGGGAACAATGAGCAGTTCTTC.

Notes on this clone: Additional DNA sequences in this sample encode the identical CDR3. This sequence joins TRBV28 and TRBJ1-5, with 8 positions matching TRBD1. The CDR3 has 15 residues. Germline CDR1 is MDHEN and CDR2 is SYDVKM. V gave up 2 bases and J gave up 3 bases; unmatched junction bases: 3. The CDR3 coding sequence is TGTGCCAGCAGTTTAGGGACAGGAAACAATCAGCCCCAGCATTTT. Protein: CASSLGTGNNQPQHF.

J is TRBJ2-2 and V is TRBV27; D unresolved. Germline lookup yields CDR1 MNHEY and CDR2 SMNVEV (reference sequence). V gave up 5 bases and J gave up 5 bases, with 12 bases separating them. This CDR3 region has 14 residues. The CDR3 here is CASSAFSGTGELFF. The CDR3 DNA reads TGTGCCAGCAGTGCCTTCAGTGGAACCGGGGAGCTGTTTTTT.

The gene calls are TRBV27 and TRBJ1-1, with 9 bases that match TRBD1. Germline assignment: CDR1 MNHEY and CDR2 SMNVEV (reference sequence). The ends lost 8 bases at V and 11 bases at J; junction bases unmatched: 27. The CDR3 length is 18 residues. The chain's CDR3 is CASHSDPDRGVLYRGAFF. The CDR3 region has the DNA TGTGCCAGCCATTCCGATCCGGACAGGGGCGTATTGTATCGGGGGGCTTTCTTT.

The chain recombines TRBV7-9 with TRBJ2-7, with D perhaps given as TRBD1 or TRBD2 (6 bases each). The CDR3 loop spans 17 amino acids. V was cut by 4 bases and J by 0 bases, with 19 bases left in between. Germline V gene sequence: CDR1 SEHNR, CDR2 FQNEAQ (reference sequence). CDR3 DNA sequence: TGTGCCAGCAGCTCCCGGCGGGGCAGGGGCAGCTCCTACGAGCAGTACTTC. Translation gives CASSSRRGRGSSYEQYF. The full variable domain, in which reference TRBV7-9 and TRBJ2-7 provide the parts outside the CDR3, is DTGVSQNPRHKITKRGQNVTFRCDPISEHNRLYWYRQTLGQGPEFLTYFQNEAQLEKSRLLSDRFSAERPKGSFSTLEIQRTEQGDSAMYLCASSSRRGRGSSYEQYFGPGTRLTVT.

This clone was seen once. This chain uses TRBV27 with TRBJ2-7; 11 bases align to TRBD2. After removal of 4 bases from V and 3 bases from J, the junction contained 20 bases not matched to a gene. This CDR3 region has 20 residues. CDR1 and CDR2 from the germline V gene are MNHEY and SMNVEV (reference sequence). Here the CDR3 DNA reads TGTGCCAGCAGTTCAGACCCGACGATGACAGGACTAGCGGGCGTCTACGAGCAGTACTTC. It is translated as CASSSDPTMTGLAGVYEQYF.

The chain combines TRBV4-3 with TRBJ2-1; no firm D call. The CDR3 has 15 residues. The V end lost 1 base, the J end lost 8 bases, and 15 bases lay between the germline ends. Per germline, CDR1 LGHNA and CDR2 YSLEER. Written as DNA, the CDR3 is TGCGCCAGCAGCCAAGTCTCGGGTTACGAGGATGAGCAGTTCTTC. It translates to CASSQVSGYEDEQFF.

The rearrangement joins TRBV19 to TRBJ2-6, with 9 bases that match TRBD2. Germline loops: CDR1 LNHDA, CDR2 SQIVND (reference sequence). CDR3 length equals 17 residues. Germline trimming cut 3 bases from V and 4 bases from J; bases unmatched to any gene: 7. The DNA of the CDR3 is TGTGCCAGTAGTATTCTAGCGGGGACTAGAGGGGCCAACGTCCTGACTTTC. Translating gives CASSILAGTRGANVLTF.

The chain carries TRBV29-1 and TRBJ2-1; perhaps TRBD2 as D (7 bases). The V end was cut by 7 bases, the J end by 7 bases, with 17 bases between. Germline V lookup: CDR1 SQVTM, CDR2 ANQGSEA. The CDR3 covers 13 residues. The CDR3 sequence: CSAGGGRENEQFF. CDR3 in DNA: TGCAGCGCGGGGGGCGGTAGGGAGAATGAGCAGTTCTTC.

V gene TRBV25-1 combines with J gene TRBJ1-3; tentative D call: TRBD1 (5 bases). V lost 5 bases and J lost 2, with 13 bases in between. Germline V gene lookup returns CDR1 MGHDK and CDR2 SYGVNS. The length of the CDR3 is 15 residues. The CDR3 sequence is CASSPWGVAGNTIYF. In DNA, the CDR3 is TGTGCCAGCAGTCCCTGGGGGGTTGCTGGAAACACCATATATTTT. Full variable domain (rest looked up from reference TRBV25-1 and TRBJ1-3): EADIYQTPRYLVIGTGKKITLECSQTMGHDKMYWYQQDPGMELHLIHYSYGVNSTEKGDLSSESTVSRIRTEHFPLTLESARPSHTSQYLCASSPWGVAGNTIYFGEGSWLTVV.

This chain connects TRBV15 to TRBJ2-4; D is possibly TRBD1 (6 bases). Germline CDR1 and CDR2: LNHNV and YYDKDF (reference sequence). V was pared by 0 bases and J by 0 bases, with 15 bases between. This CDR3 is 18 amino acids long. CDR3 sequence reads: CATSRDRAGDPAKNIQYF. The CDR3 DNA sequence: TGTGCCACCAGCAGAGATAGGGCAGGGGATCCAGCCAAAAACATTCAGTACTTC.

The rearrangement joins TRBV5-1 to TRBJ2-7; 10 nucleotides line up with TRBD2. Germline trimming cut 4 bases from V and 4 bases from J; bases unmatched to any gene: 11. CDR1 is SGHRS and CDR2 is YFSETQ in the germline V gene. This CDR3 has 16 residues. CDR3 DNA: TGCGCCAGCAGCGTTTCCCACGGGACTAGCGCTTACGAGCAGTACTTC. Translating it yields CASSVSHGTSAYEQYF.

V gene TRBV5-1 combines with J gene TRBJ1-5; the D gene is possibly TRBD1 (6 bases). The germline V gene encodes CDR1 SGHRS and CDR2 YFSETQ. There are 14 residues in the CDR3. V lost 4 bases, J lost 8 bases, and 16 bases lay in between. This CDR3 reads CASSPQGSGEPQHF. CDR3 bases: TGCGCCAGCAGCCCACAGGGCTCGGGCGAGCCCCAGCATTTT.

V and J are TRBV5-6 and TRBJ2-4; a weak D match, TRBD1 (6 bases). CDR3 size: 16 residues. With 2 bases removed from V and 0 bases from J, the gap between germline ends came to 12 bases. CDR1 is SGHDT, CDR2 YYEEEE, per germline. Here the CDR3 reads CASSFRQAIAKNIQYF. CDR3 sequence (DNA): TGTGCCAGCAGCTTTCGACAGGCTATAGCCAAAAACATTCAGTACTTC.

The gene calls are TRBV2 and TRBJ1-1; the D is unclear. Between the trimmed V and J ends, which lost 6 bases and 3 bases, there was a span of 11 bases. Germline CDR1 is SNHLY and CDR2 is FYNNEI. The CDR3 contains 13 residues. The CDR3 is CASSQEGYTEAFF. For the CDR3, the DNA is TGTGCCAGCAGCCAGGAGGGTTACACTGAAGCTTTCTTT.

V usage is TRBV28 and J usage is TRBJ1-1; weak D call: TRBD1 (6 bases). Trimming took off 5 bases at V and 1 base at J, with 14 bases between the two ends. Germline-derived CDR1 and CDR2 are MDHEN and SYDVKM. This CDR3 is built from 15 residues. The CDR3 is CASSPAGHRNTEAFF. The CDR3 bases are TGTGCCAGCAGTCCGGCGGGACACAGGAACACTGAAGCTTTCTTT.

The rearrangement links TRBV11-2 to TRBJ1-2, with TRBD1 as a possible D gene (6 bases). The CDR3 consists of 15 residues. The V gene's germline CDR1 is SGHAT and CDR2 FQNNGV. Trimming removed 5 bases from V and 4 bases from J, with 17 bases in between. CDR3 DNA sequence: TGTGCCAGCAGCACCCGCGACAGGATGGGCTATGGCTACACCTTC. Protein sequence: CASSTRDRMGYGYTF.